This T cell receptor beta chain was profiled in a study of T-cell memory formation after mild COVID-19. One entry per CDR3 protein results from TCRdb running MiXCR on the 5' RACE reads. The data contain 470,000 or so distinct CDR3 sequences, approximately 20% of them singletons. As regards this clonotype: The antigen is unknown.

Overall study findings and caveats: For contracting clones, CD4+ ones sat mainly in CM and EM, CD8+ in EMRA. Memory from before infection featured some responding clones, which suggests cross-reactive memory joined. A balance of CD4 and CD8 characterized clones contracting day 15 to 85, whereas later expanders leaned CD4+.

This CDR3 contains 16 residues. Germline CDR1 and CDR2: LGHNA and YNFKEQ. Trimming pared 0 bases from V and 4 bases from J, leaving 15 bases between. The chain uses TRBV4-2 and TRBJ1-1; tentative D call: TRBD1 (5 bases). Sample: PBMCs or a T cell subset sorted from them (not recorded which). The origin of this receptor is an adult woman who had mild COVID-19 (a few samples of this study predate the infection). Cell type and time point are not known. The CDR3 protein is CASSQEVPSGRTEAFF. In nucleotides, the CDR3 is TGTGCCAGCAGCCAAGAAGTTCCGTCAGGGCGCACTGAAGCTTTCTTT.